This T cell receptor (beta chain) was retrieved from a study of shared clonotypes between healthy human individuals (dated by TCRdb to the early 2020s). Broadly, across the study: Three men and two women, aged 18 to 49 years, made up the cohort. The study deeply sequenced blood TCR repertoires of about 5 healthy adults to estimate repertoire size and the extent of clonotype sharing between individuals. To increase sequencing depth and limit assay-specific biases, different laboratories used diverse techniques to prepare libraries and sequence TCR repertoires. Between about 0.94 and 8.9 billion PBMCs per donor were obtained by leukapheresis.

Using the deep immunoSEQ assay, multiplex PCR amplified TCR CDR3 regions from genomic DNA. Genomic DNA extracted from each cell subset was distributed evenly over all wells of several immunoSEQ 96-well plates, and each plate served as one replicate. For unsorted PBMC, each replicate PCR was loaded with approximately 300 ng genomic DNA, equivalent to around 30,000 T cell genomes. Genomic DNA from unsorted PBMC was sequenced over ten immunoSEQ deep assay plates. The purified libraries were quantified using a Qubit 3.0 fluorometer, sized with a Bioanalyzer 2100, and then quantified again using the KAPA Library Quantification kit. Every immunoSEQ 96-well plate was sequenced on a dedicated single-read 150-cycle Illumina NextSeq 550 flow cell. The authors processed their data as follows. Because the immunoSEQ output held only junctional sequences and lacked quality scores, the filtering could not match the filtering applied to full-length reads. Sequences were annotated with PyIR, a Python wrapper for IgBLAST v1.9, using IMGT germline references to assign V/J genes and CDR3. Reads were removed for weak V/J assignments (E-value above 1e-6), missing CDR3, stop codons, out-of-frame junctions, or ambiguous translated residues. V3J clonotypes were defined as sequences sharing an identical inferred V gene, J gene, and CDR3 amino acid sequence. To compute the percentage overlap between repertoires, the number of shared unique clonotypes was divided by the size of the smaller repertoire. Richness of each repertoire was evaluated using RTK rarefaction, the Chao1 estimator, and Recon v2.1 estimates of unobserved clonotypes. Not all clones reach the TCRdb copy of this immuneACCESS table, which keeps in-frame sequences only. Checked studies attribute under half of the gap to unresolved V genes and leave the rest unexplained. Clone size and the V and J calls come from that table; the DNA yielded D and trimming. The sample yields fewer than 600,000 clones; approximately 77% were counted once. The leading ten clones occupy approximately 12% of the sample.

Results and caveats for the whole study, not just this receptor: The small number of donors limited the genetic and exposure-history diversity represented. Sampling was limited to blood, and TCR repertoires in tissue likely differ from TCR repertoires in blood. Pairwise subsampling led to the expectation that sequencing depth would affect the degree of clonotype sharing among donors.

The CDR3 goes from the cysteine to the phenylalanine over 18 residues. Only CDR3 DNA is held: 54 bases, read in frame from base 1. Per the germline V gene (reference sequence), SSHAT is the CDR1 and FNYEAQ is the CDR2. For this chain, trimming is 6 bases at the V end and 3 bases at the J end, and the number of junction bases without a gene match is 18. This clone was counted at least ten times. The antigen it binds to is not known. No much larger clonotype is one base removed from it; base qualities were not supplied. Donors were healthy HIV-negative adults with no recently reported acute infections or vaccinations. Every donor was a Caucasian adult residing in Nashville, Tennessee, USA. In the unsorted samples, some 100 million PBMCs were counted, and genomic DNA was extracted using the QIAamp DNA Blood Mini kit. After blood collection by leukapheresis, PBMCs were isolated using Ficoll-Histopaque density gradient centrifugation and then cryopreserved in the vapor phase of liquid nitrogen.

The chain employs TRBV7-7 and TRBJ2-7, with TRBD1 matching 9 junction bases. The clonotype was recovered from a middle-aged woman in good health. Some clones in this sample may be carry-over from other donors' samples. Specimen: PBMCs. This receptor carries the CDR3 CASRWTGVRKGYNYEQYF. The base sequence is TGTGCCAGCAGGTGGACAGGGGTACGGAAAGGGTATAACTACGAGCAGTACTTC.